This note documents a single TCR beta chain sequence. CDR3 size: 16 residues. Deletions cut 2 bases from V and 7 bases from J, with 15 bases between. Germline-derived CDR1 and CDR2 are KGHSH and LQKENI. Per the study methods: Reference gene primer amplification yielded estimated nucleated cell counts. Measured with immunoSEQ multiplex PCR; TCRdb has only the in-frame clones, and not every one. The V and J calls and the clone size are those of that table, but D and trimming were determined from the DNA. Among roughly 110,000 clones, around 80% were seen once, and the ten largest hold around 6.2%. The data stem from a study of blood T cell repertoires in COVID-19. Study-wide background: From the United States, Italy and Spain came samples of acute and convalescent COVID-19.

The chain uses TRBV18 and TRBJ1-6; D uncertain. Sequencing was performed on peripheral blood. This TCR came from a man older than 75 with COVID-19, enrolled during active disease. CDR3 region: CASSPGGFGPNSPLHF. The CDR3 DNA reads as TGTGCCAGCTCACCAGGAGGGTTTGGTCCGAATTCACCCCTCCACTTT. Full variable domain (missing parts from reference TRBV18 and TRBJ1-6): NAGVMQNPRHLVRRRGQEARLRCSPMKGHSHVYWYRQLPEEGLKFMVYLQKENIIDESGMPKERFSAEFPKEGPSILRIQQVVRGDSAAYFCASSPGGFGPNSPLHFGNGTRLTVT.